The 31 T cell receptor beta chains listed next were all sequenced from one sample in a study of breast tumors, draining lymph nodes, adjacent tissues. Samples came from axillary lymph nodes draining the breast cancer. TCRdb processed the multiplex PCR reads anew with MiXCR; each CDR3 protein has one entry. The sample records roughly 120,000 distinct CDR3 sequences, 20% being singletons. Sequencing was performed on axillary lymph node tissue. Every receptor here comes from a female donor with breast cancer. Some clones in this sample may be carry-over from other donors' samples.

V and J are TRBV10-1 and TRBJ1-1; possible D gene TRBD1, 5 bases. Germline V lookup: CDR1 WNHNN, CDR2 SYGVQD (reference sequence). The CDR3 runs 16 residues. Trimming removed 2 bases at V and 2 bases at J, with 15 bases between. The CDR3 is CASSEGAVLVNTEAFF. In nucleotides, the CDR3 is TGCGCCAGCAGTGAGGGGGCGGTTTTGGTAAACACTGAAGCTTTCTTT.

The chain couples TRBV28 to TRBJ2-1; D not resolved. The ends were cut back, 5 bases at V and 8 bases at J, with 10 bases in the middle. The germline V gene encodes CDR1 MDHEN and CDR2 SYDVKM. CDR3 length: 12 residues. CDR3 coding DNA: TGTGCCAGCAGTACACTGGGCTATGAGCAGTTCTTC. Protein product: CASSTLGYEQFF.

Ten or more counts support this clonotype. CDR3 nucleotides: TGTGCCAGCAGCCCGACTAGCGGGGTATCCTACGAGCAGTACTTC. Protein sequence: CASSPTSGVSYEQYF. This rearrangement joins TRBV3-1 to TRBJ2-7, with 11 nucleotides matching TRBD2. This CDR3 comprises 15 residues. V lost 4 bases to trimming and J lost 1 base; unmatched junction nucleotides: 3. In germline, CDR1 is LGHDT, CDR2 YNNKEL (reference sequence).

The sample holds many counts of this clonotype. The chain employs TRBV15 and TRBJ1-2; no reliable D call. CDR1 LNHNV and CDR2 YYDKDF come from the germline V gene (reference sequence). The CDR3 contains 14 residues. V was cut by 9 bases and J by 1 base, with 15 bases left in between. CDR3 sequence reads: CATGVRGGNYGYTF. In DNA form, the CDR3 reads TGTGCCACAGGAGTCCGGGGTGGTAACTATGGCTACACCTTC. Looking up the rest from reference TRBV15 and TRBJ1-2 gives the full variable domain: DAMVIQNPRYQVTQFGKPVTLSCSQTLNHNVMYWYQQKSSQAPKLLFHYYDKDFNNEADTPDNFQSRRPNTSFCFLDIRSPGLGDTAMYLCATGVRGGNYGYTFGSGTRLTVV.

This clonotype was picked up one time. This may be a read error: a much more frequent sequence differs by one nucleotide. The rearrangement uses TRBV3-1 and TRBJ2-7, with 11 bases lining up with TRBD2. This CDR3 region has 15 residues. CDR1 is LGHDT and CDR2 is YNNKEL in the germline V gene (reference sequence). The chain's CDR3 is CANSPTSGVSYEQYF. For the CDR3, the DNA is TGTGCCAACAGCCCGACTAGCGGGGTATCCTACGAGCAGTACTTC.

The V gene is TRBV19, the J gene TRBJ1-5; D remains ambiguous. V shed 0 bases and J shed 3 bases, with 15 bases lying between them. The CDR3 is made up of 17 amino acids. Germline V CDR1 and CDR2: LNHDA, SQIVND (reference sequence). The CDR3 region has the DNA TGTGCCAGTAGTATAGATCTTGTGGCAGACTACAATCAGCCCCAGCATTTT. This sequence encodes CASSIDLVADYNQPQHF.

Ten or more counts support this clonotype. V is TRBV3-1 and J is TRBJ1-4; tentatively, D is TRBD1 (5 bases). Trimming left V 8 bases short and J 5 bases short, with 9 bases between. The CDR3 is made up of 12 amino acids. The V gene's germline CDR1 is LGHDT and CDR2 YNNKEL (reference sequence). Here the CDR3 reads CASRDSNEKLFF. The CDR3 DNA reads as TGTGCCAGCCGGGACTCCAATGAAAAACTGTTTTTT.

This clonotype has a count of ten or more. The chain has TRBV20-1 and TRBJ2-3; possible D gene TRBD2, 5 bases. This CDR3 spans 16 amino acids. Germline V CDR1 and CDR2: DFQATT, SNEGSKA (reference sequence). V gave up 0 bases and J gave up 2 bases, with 15 bases separating them. As DNA, the CDR3 is TGCAGTGCTAGAGAGGGTGCGGGCTCTGTCACAGATACGCAGTATTTT. This codes for CSAREGAGSVTDTQYF.

This clonotype was seen many times. CDR3 coding DNA: TGTGCCAGCAGTTTCGGTGGGATTCGTGGCTACACCTTC. Encoded protein: CASSFGGIRGYTF. The rearrangement links TRBV28 to TRBJ1-2; no definite D call. Germline V gives CDR1 MDHEN, CDR2 SYDVKM. V lost 3 bases and J lost 7, with 12 bases in between. CDR3 size: 13 residues.

This rearrangement joins TRBV3-1 to TRBJ2-3; a possible D gene is TRBD2 (6 bases). Trimming pared 5 bases from V and 7 bases from J, leaving 16 bases between. The CDR3 runs 14 residues. The germline V gene has CDR1 LGHDT and CDR2 YNNKEL (reference sequence). The CDR3 DNA reads TGTGCCAGCAGCACAGCGGGCCGGTCGTATACGCAGTATTTT. Protein product: CASSTAGRSYTQYF.

The sample holds many counts of this clonotype. The rearrangement joins TRBV7-3 to TRBJ2-1; 7 bases fit TRBD2. The CDR3 is made up of 15 amino acids. Trimming removed 1 base from V and 2 bases from J; junction bases left unmatched: 2. Germline lookup yields CDR1 SGHTA and CDR2 FQGTGA. The CDR3 sequence: CASSLIAGAYNEQFF. The CDR3 nucleotides read TGTGCCAGCAGCTTAATTGCGGGAGCCTACAATGAGCAGTTCTTC.

This clonotype was observed many times. The CDR3 reads CASSLSAGTKETQYF. DNA of the CDR3: TGCGCCAGCAGCCTATCTGCCGGGACCAAAGAGACCCAGTACTTC. The rearrangement uses TRBV5-1 and TRBJ2-5; D assignment may be TRBD1 or TRBD2 (5 bases each). Trimming took 4 bases from V and 3 from J, leaving 16 bases between them. This CDR3 is built from 15 residues. Germline CDR1 and CDR2: SGHRS and YFSETQ.

This clonotype was seen more than once but under ten times. Given a much more abundant clone one base away, this may be a read error. V usage is TRBV7-9 and J usage is TRBJ2-1, with D perhaps TRBD2 (6 bases). The CDR3 spans 13 residues. Looked up from germline, CDR1 is SEHNR and CDR2 is FQNEAQ (reference sequence). CDR3 bases: TGTGCCAGCAGCCCGGGACTGCGAGGCGAGCAGCTCTTC. Amino acid sequence: CASSPGLRGEQLF.

This clonotype was counted at least ten times. V and J are TRBV27 and TRBJ2-7, with D perhaps TRBD1 or TRBD2 (5 bases each). From germline, CDR1 is MNHEY and CDR2 SMNVEV (reference sequence). The CDR3 length is 14 residues. Trimming left V 6 bases short and J 0 bases short, with 12 bases between. DNA for the CDR3: TGTGCCAGCAGCCACGGGACCAACTCCTACGAGCAGTACTTC. Protein sequence: CASSHGTNSYEQYF.

This clonotype has ten or more counts. The chain uses TRBV10-3 and TRBJ2-5; 10 bases match TRBD2. Germline V CDR1 and CDR2: ENHRY, SYGVKD. The J segment lost 1 base and the V segment lost 2 bases, leaving 4 bases of the junction unmatched. The CDR3 extends over 16 amino acids. The CDR3 protein is CAISEGLAAAQETQYF. CDR3 sequence (DNA): TGTGCCATCAGTGAGGGACTAGCGGCGGCCCAAGAGACCCAGTACTTC.

The J gene is TRBJ2-3, the V gene TRBV2; 9 bases match TRBD2. The CDR3 loop spans 16 amino acids. The germline gives CDR1 SNHLY, CDR2 FYNNEI. J gave up 1 base and V 5 bases, and 7 bases lay outside the gene matches. CDR3 sequence reads: CASSLLSGRRTDTQYF. DNA for the CDR3: TGTGCCAGCAGTTTACTTAGCGGGAGACGCACAGATACGCAGTATTTT.

The chain combines TRBV20-1 with TRBJ2-7; D is unresolved. Between the trimmed V and J ends, which lost 3 bases and 4 bases, there was a span of 10 bases. This CDR3 contains 12 residues. Germline V gives CDR1 DFQATT, CDR2 SNEGSKA (reference sequence). CDR3 region: CSARSPGYEQYF. Written as DNA, the CDR3 is TGCAGTGCTAGGTCCCCCGGATACGAGCAGTACTTC.

This clonotype has at least ten counts. The chain joins TRBV5-1 to TRBJ2-3, with D perhaps assigned TRBD1 or TRBD2 (5 bases each). CDR3 size: 14 residues. The V end was cut by 2 bases, the J end by 2 bases, with 9 bases between. The V gene's germline CDR1 is SGHRS and CDR2 YFSETQ. The CDR3: CASSLGTVTDTQYF. As DNA, the CDR3 is TGCGCCAGCAGCTTAGGGACCGTCACAGATACGCAGTATTTT. The full variable domain, completed using reference TRBV5-1 and TRBJ2-3, is KAGVTQTPRYLIKTRGQQVTLSCSPISGHRSVSWYQQTPGQGLQFLFEYFSETQRNKGNFPGRFSGRQFSNSRSEMNVSTLELGDSALYLCASSLGTVTDTQYFGPGTRLTVL.

The chain is built from TRBV2 and TRBJ1-2, with TRBD1 matching over 8 bases. The CDR3 has 12 residues. The junction had 6 bases not matched to a gene; V was cut back by 9 bases and J by 6 bases. Per germline, CDR1 SNHLY and CDR2 FYNNEI. The CDR3 reads CASSQQGDGYTF. The CDR3 DNA follows: TGTGCCAGTAGTCAACAGGGGGATGGCTACACCTTC. Full variable domain (missing parts from reference TRBV2 and TRBJ1-2): EPEVTQTPSHQVTQMGQEVILRCVPISNHLYFYWYRQILGQKVEFLVSFYNNEISEKSEIFDDQFSVERPDGSNFTLKIRSTKLEDSAMYFCASSQQGDGYTFGSGTRLTVV.

This clonotype was seen ten or more times. This chain links TRBV7-9 with TRBJ2-5; D gene uncertain. Germline V gives CDR1 SEHNR, CDR2 FQNEAQ (reference sequence). The CDR3 covers 14 residues. The V and J ends lost 1 base and 1 base respectively, with 7 bases between them. CDR3 region: CASSLGGAQETQYF. CDR3 nucleotide sequence: TGTGCCAGCAGCTTAGGGGGTGCCCAAGAGACCCAGTACTTC.

A note on this clonotype: A read error is possible here, since a much larger clone lies one base away. The genes are TRBV7-2 and TRBJ2-1; 12 bases align to TRBD2. The germline V gene encodes CDR1 SGHTA and CDR2 FQGNSA. The CDR3 sequence is 15 residues long. CDR3 loop: CASRITSGGRNEQLF. The CDR3 coding sequence is TGTGCCAGCAGAATTACTAGCGGGGGGCGCAATGAGCAGCTCTTC.

This clonotype was counted ten times or more. The J gene is TRBJ1-2, the V gene TRBV5-1; TRBD1 aligns across 9 bases. CDR1 is SGHRS and CDR2 is YFSETQ in the germline V gene. V dropped 0 bases and J dropped 6; count of bases not matched to a gene: 6. The CDR3 consists of 15 residues. The CDR3 is CASSLVGDREDGYTF. In DNA, the CDR3 is TGCGCCAGCAGCTTGGTGGGGGACAGGGAAGATGGCTACACCTTC.

This clonotype showed up just a few times. A much bigger clone sits one base away, suggesting this may be a read error. The chain uses TRBV7-2 and TRBJ2-7; D tentatively fits TRBD1 or TRBD2 (5 bases each). Per germline, CDR1 SGHTA and CDR2 FQGNSA. V was pared by 1 base and J by 3 bases, with 13 bases between. CDR3 length equals 15 residues. The CDR3 coding sequence is TGTGCCAGCAGCTTAGTCCCAGGGAGCCACTACGAGCAGTACTTC. Protein product: CASSLVPGSHYEQYF.

This clonotype turned up a few times. V is TRBV18 and J is TRBJ2-2; D uncertain. Germline values: CDR1 KGHSH, CDR2 LQKENI. The CDR3 consists of 14 residues. Trimming took off 0 bases at V and 3 bases at J, with 5 bases between the two ends. CDR3 coding DNA: TGTGCCAGCTCACCACCTGGGGACACCGGGGAGCTGTTTTTT. It encodes CASSPPGDTGELFF.

This clonotype was counted between two and nine times. Being one base from a much bigger clone, this may be a read error. This chain links TRBV9 with TRBJ2-3; D ambiguous. Per germline, CDR1 SGDLS and CDR2 YYNGEE. CDR3 length equals 14 residues. In nucleotides, the CDR3 is TGTGTCAGCAGCGTATCCGTGAGCACAGATACGCAGTATTTT. Amino acids: CVSSVSVSTDTQYF.

The table lists this clonotype with many counts. The chain combines TRBV24-1 with TRBJ1-3; 8 bases match TRBD1. CDR1 is KGHDR and CDR2 is SFDVKD in the germline V gene. V gave up 7 bases and J gave up 4 bases; unmatched junction bases: 11. CDR3 size: 16 residues. Written as DNA, the CDR3 is TGTGCCACCAGCCCCGGGGCAGGGGGCAGCGGAAACACCATATATTTT. Its protein is CATSPGAGGSGNTIYF.

This clonotype was recorded at least ten times. The CDR3 here is CSARDPMTPTNEKLFF. The DNA for the CDR3 is TGCAGTGCTAGAGATCCCATGACTCCGACTAATGAAAAACTGTTTTTT. J is TRBJ1-4 and V is TRBV20-1; D unclear. This CDR3 is 16 amino acids long. The germline CDR1 and CDR2 sequences are DFQATT and SNEGSKA (reference sequence). Trimming shortened V by 0 bases and J by 2 bases, and 13 bases separated the two germline ends.

Ten or more counts support this clonotype. The J gene is TRBJ2-2, the V gene TRBV12-3 or TRBV12-4; D uncertain. The V end lost 7 bases, the J end lost 3 bases, and 9 bases lay between the germline ends. The CDR3 extends over 13 amino acids. The CDR3 spells CASTTLDTGELFF. The CDR3, as DNA: TGTGCCAGCACCACCCTGGACACCGGGGAGCTGTTTTTT.

This clonotype was counted at least ten times. CDR3 bases: TGTGCCTGGAATGGACAGCGAGTTTATAATTCACCCCTCCACTTT. Translated: CAWNGQRVYNSPLHF. The genes are TRBV30 and TRBJ1-6; D might be TRBD1 (6 bases). V lost 4 bases and J 4 bases, leaving 14 bases between the germline ends. This CDR3 spans 15 amino acids. Germline V gene sequence: CDR1 GTSNPN, CDR2 SVGIG (reference sequence).

This clonotype occurred many times. The rearrangement links TRBV7-8 to TRBJ1-2; tentative D call: TRBD1 (5 bases). This CDR3 has 13 residues. The germline V and J ends were trimmed by 1 base and 7 bases, with 10 bases remaining between them. Looked up from germline, CDR1 is SGHVS and CDR2 is FQNEAQ. CDR3 loop: CASSLVRGGGYTF. CDR3 in DNA: TGTGCCAGCAGCTTAGTACGGGGCGGTGGCTACACCTTC.

This clonotype has a count of ten or more. V gene TRBV7-2 combines with J gene TRBJ2-7, with D unclear. CDR1 and CDR2 (germline): SGHTA, FQGNSA. Between the trimmed V and J ends, which lost 6 bases and 2 bases, there was a span of 8 bases. The CDR3 is 12 residues long. The CDR3: CASRGKTYEQYF. The CDR3 DNA reads as TGTGCCAGCAGGGGCAAGACCTACGAGCAGTACTTC.